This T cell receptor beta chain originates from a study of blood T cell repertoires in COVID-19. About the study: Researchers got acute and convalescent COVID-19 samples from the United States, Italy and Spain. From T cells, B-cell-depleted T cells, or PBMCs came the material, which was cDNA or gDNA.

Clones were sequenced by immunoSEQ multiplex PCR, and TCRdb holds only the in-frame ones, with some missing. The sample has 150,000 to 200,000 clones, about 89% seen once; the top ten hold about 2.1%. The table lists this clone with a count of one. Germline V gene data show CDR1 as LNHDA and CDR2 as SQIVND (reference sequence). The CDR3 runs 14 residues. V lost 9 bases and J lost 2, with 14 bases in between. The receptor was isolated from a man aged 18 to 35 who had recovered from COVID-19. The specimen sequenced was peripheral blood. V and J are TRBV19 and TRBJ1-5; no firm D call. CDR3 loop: CASQWFVGNQPQHF. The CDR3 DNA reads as TGTGCCAGCCAGTGGTTTGTTGGCAATCAGCCCCAGCATTTT. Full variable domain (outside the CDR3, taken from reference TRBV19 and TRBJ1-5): DGGITQSPKYLFRKEGQNVTLSCEQNLNHDAMYWYRQDPGQGLRLIYYSQIVNDFQKGDIAEGYSVSREKKESFPLTVTSAQKNPTAFYLCASQWFVGNQPQHFGDGTRLSIL.